This is a list of T cell receptor beta chains from one sample in a study of OX40 agonist ivuxolimab in advanced cancers. Assay used: immunoSEQ multiplex PCR; TCRdb lists only in-frame clones, some missing. This sample has tens of thousands of clones; over 75% occur once, and the top ten carry 2% to 3%. The specimen comprised CD4+ or CD8+ T cells sorted from blood, sampled in a trial of the OX40 agonist ivuxolimab. Source of these receptors: an adult with an advanced solid tumor such as melanoma, head and neck, liver or kidney cancer. The CDR3 runs from the conserved cysteine through the conserved F or W. D genes are given only for firm matches. Expanded clones are given a class, and other clones once, few, many or no size at all.

CDR3 protein: CSCSGRDGEQYF; CDR3 DNA: TGCAGCTGTAGCGGGAGGGATGGCGAGCAGTACTTC; J gene: TRBJ2-7; clone size: .; D gene: TRBD2; V gene: TRBV29-1
CDR3 protein: CASRGQYFSGNTIYF; CDR3 DNA: TGTGCCAGCAGGGGACAGTACTTCTCTGGAAACACCATATATTTT; J gene: TRBJ1-3; clone size: .; D gene: TRBD1; V gene: TRBV6-1
CDR3 protein: CASSFDTAVPAGEQFF; CDR3 DNA: TGTGCCAGCAGTTTCGATACGGCCGTTCCAGCGGGTGAGCAGTTCTTC; J gene: TRBJ2-1; clone size: once; D gene: .; V gene: TRBV7-2
CDR3 protein: CASSSPAGSGDSYEQYF; CDR3 DNA: TGTGCCAGCAGTTCACCCGCAGGGAGCGGGGACTCCTACGAGCAGTACTTC; J gene: TRBJ2-7; clone size: .; D gene: TRBD2; V gene: TRBV28
CDR3 protein: CASRTSGSMQFF; CDR3 DNA: TGTGCCAGCAGGACTAGCGGGAGTATGCAGTTCTTC; J gene: TRBJ2-1; clone size: .; D gene: TRBD2; V gene: TRBV2
CDR3 protein: CASSRSGSSYEQYF; CDR3 DNA: TGTGCCAGTAGCCGTAGCGGATCCTCCTACGAGCAGTACTTC; J gene: TRBJ2-7; clone size: .; D gene: .; V gene: TRBV19
CDR3 protein: CASSSGQGARQPQHF; CDR3 DNA: TGTGCCAGCAGTTCCGGACAGGGGGCTAGGCAGCCCCAGCATTTT; J gene: TRBJ1-5; clone size: .; D gene: TRBD1; V gene: TRBV27
CDR3 protein: CASSIFAQRGYNEQFF; CDR3 DNA: TGTGCCAGTAGTATATTCGCCCAGCGGGGCTACAATGAGCAGTTCTTC; J gene: TRBJ2-1; clone size: .; D gene: TRBD2; V gene: TRBV19
CDR3 protein: CASSPSGGGFYDTQYF; CDR3 DNA: TGTGCCAGTAGCCCCTCAGGGGGGGGCTTCTATGATACGCAGTATTTT; J gene: TRBJ2-3; clone size: .; D gene: .; V gene: TRBV19
CDR3 protein: CASSSEQGSSYEQYF; CDR3 DNA: TGTGCCAGCAGCTCGGAACAGGGATCATCCTACGAGCAGTACTTC; J gene: TRBJ2-7; clone size: once; D gene: .; V gene: TRBV5-4
CDR3 protein: CASSVGTSGNNEQFF; CDR3 DNA: TGTGCCAGCTCAGTCGGGACTAGCGGAAACAATGAGCAGTTCTTC; J gene: TRBJ2-1; clone size: .; D gene: TRBD2; V gene: TRBV18
CDR3 protein: CASTTSSTDNEQFF; CDR3 DNA: TGTGCCAGCACCACCTCCTCGACAGACAATGAGCAGTTCTTC; J gene: TRBJ2-1; clone size: .; D gene: .; V gene: TRBV7-3
CDR3 protein: CASSAGTFSFEQYF; CDR3 DNA: TGTGCCAGCTCGGCCGGGACCTTTTCCTTCGAGCAGTACTTC; J gene: TRBJ2-7; clone size: .; D gene: .; V gene: TRBV18
CDR3 protein: CAWSVSRTSGRARHTQYF; CDR3 DNA: TGTGCCTGGAGTGTCTCTCGGACTAGCGGGAGGGCGCGGCATACGCAGTATTTT; J gene: TRBJ2-3; clone size: .; D gene: TRBD2; V gene: TRBV30
CDR3 protein: CASNPQPGTGRGEQFF; CDR3 DNA: TGTGCCAGTAATCCTCAACCCGGGACAGGGAGAGGTGAGCAGTTCTTC; J gene: TRBJ2-1; clone size: .; D gene: TRBD1; V gene: TRBV19
CDR3 protein: CASSPPTVDYTF; CDR3 DNA: TGTGCCAGCTCACCCCCGACAGTCGACTACACCTTC; J gene: TRBJ1-2; clone size: .; D gene: .; V gene: TRBV18
CDR3 protein: CASSLGDTQYF; CDR3 DNA: TGTGCCAGCAGTTTGGGAGATACGCAGTATTTT; J gene: TRBJ2-3; clone size: .; D gene: .; V gene: TRBV6-1
CDR3 protein: CASSSGTGSTDTQYF; CDR3 DNA: TGTGCCAGCAGCTCCGGGACAGGGAGCACAGATACGCAGTATTTT; J gene: TRBJ2-3; clone size: .; D gene: TRBD1; V gene: TRBV11-2
CDR3 protein: CASRLAGGAYNEQFF; CDR3 DNA: TGTGCCAGCAGGTTAGCGGGAGGGGCGTACAATGAGCAGTTCTTC; J gene: TRBJ2-1; clone size: .; D gene: TRBD2; V gene: TRBV6-5
CDR3 protein: CASSPGYMNTEAFF; CDR3 DNA: TGTGCCAGCAGTCCAGGGTATATGAACACTGAAGCTTTCTTT; J gene: TRBJ1-1; clone size: .; D gene: .; V gene: TRBV6-5
CDR3 protein: CASSGGLATSYNEQFF; CDR3 DNA: TGTGCCAGCAGCGGCGGACTAGCCACATCCTACAATGAGCAGTTCTTC; J gene: TRBJ2-1; clone size: .; D gene: TRBD2; V gene: TRBV9
CDR3 protein: CASSLGGGWLKYEQYF; CDR3 DNA: TGTGCCAGCAGTTTAGGGGGGGGATGGTTAAAATACGAGCAGTACTTC; J gene: TRBJ2-7; clone size: .; D gene: TRBD2; V gene: TRBV28
CDR3 protein: CASSLSPSGTDTQYF; CDR3 DNA: TGTGCCAGCAGTTTATCGCCTAGCGGTACAGATACGCAGTATTTT; J gene: TRBJ2-3; clone size: .; D gene: TRBD2; V gene: TRBV27
CDR3 protein: CASSLPGQEQYF; CDR3 DNA: TGTGCCAGCAGCTTACCCGGACAGGAGCAGTACTTC; J gene: TRBJ2-7; clone size: many; D gene: .; V gene: TRBV7-9
CDR3 protein: CASSLDITGGETQYF; CDR3 DNA: TGTGCTAGCAGCTTAGACATAACAGGGGGAGAGACCCAGTACTTC; J gene: TRBJ2-5; clone size: .; D gene: TRBD1; V gene: TRBV7-7
CDR3 protein: CASSAGLLVYEQYF; CDR3 DNA: TGTGCCAGCAGCGCGGGCTTACTTGTATACGAGCAGTACTTC; J gene: TRBJ2-7; clone size: .; D gene: .; V gene: TRBV11-2
CDR3 protein: CASSAGGSPPLGYGYTF; CDR3 DNA: TGTGCCAGCAGCGCCGGGGGCTCCCCCCCCCTGGGCTATGGCTACACCTTC; J gene: TRBJ1-2; clone size: .; D gene: .; V gene: TRBV28
CDR3 protein: CASSDQEGDTQYF; CDR3 DNA: TGTGCCAGCAGTGACCAGGAGGGGGATACGCAGTATTTT; J gene: TRBJ2-3; clone size: .; D gene: .; V gene: TRBV6-4
CDR3 protein: CASTQGTGELFF; CDR3 DNA: TGTGCCAGCACACAGGGAACCGGGGAGCTGTTTTTT; J gene: TRBJ2-2; clone size: .; D gene: .; V gene: TRBV25-1